This T cell receptor beta chain was documented in a study of identical twins. From the 5' RACE reads, TCRdb called clonotypes with MiXCR, one entry per CDR3 protein. The sample consists of about 340,000 distinct CDR3 sequences, roughly 9% of them appearing once. To note about this clonotype: Its antigen is undetermined.

CDR3 length: 15 residues. Trimming removed 3 bases from V and 1 base from J; junction bases left unmatched: 6. CDR1 and CDR2 (germline): SQVTM, ANQGSEA. Study results and limitations: Zero-insertion analyses could be partly confounded by invariant MAIT and iNKT cells. The authors drew conclusions from cross-sectional statistical analysis rather than following the same donors. Models predicted less out-of-frame TCR alpha sharing in monozygotic twins than was found.

Every sampled donor was Caucasian and healthy. This clonotype was sampled from a woman aged 45-59 years in good health. V and J are TRBV29-1 and TRBJ2-1; TRBD2 agrees at 7 bases. Sequences were obtained from naive T cells sorted from blood. This CDR3 reads CSVDGLGVSYNEQFF. As DNA, the CDR3 is TGCAGCGTTGATGGACTAGGTGTGTCCTACAATGAGCAGTTCTTC.